The 18 T cell receptor beta chains below were found in one sample sequenced in a study of T cells after yellow fever vaccination. TCRdb re-called the 5' RACE reads with MiXCR, one entry per CDR3 protein. The sample holds around 310,000 distinct CDR3 sequences; around 4.4% are singletons and the top ten take just under 20%. This specimen was PBMCs, taken 15 days after the yellow fever booster vaccination. These receptors were taken from a young man who received the YFV17D yellow fever vaccine.

A word on this clonotype: A much larger clone differs by one base, so this may be a read error. This chain connects TRBV7-8 to TRBJ1-2; maybe TRBD1 (5 bases). CDR3 length: 15 residues. V was trimmed by 1 base and J by 4 bases, leaving 13 bases between them. The germline gives CDR1 SGHVS, CDR2 FQNEAQ. This CDR3 reads CASSLEQGGCYGYTF. CDR3 DNA sequence: TGTGCCAGCAGCTTAGAGCAGGGTGGTTGCTATGGCTACACCTTC. The variable domain in full, completed from reference TRBV7-8 and TRBJ1-2, reads GAGVSQSPRYKVAKRGQDVALRCDPISGHVSLFWYQQALGQGPEFLTYFQNEAQLDKSGLPSDRFFAERPEGSVSTLKIQRTQQEDSAVYLCASSLEQGGCYGYTFGSGTRLTVV.

This clonotype was seen repeatedly, ten times or more. V gene TRBV4-1 combines with J gene TRBJ2-1, with D maybe TRBD2 (6 bases). Germline V CDR1 and CDR2: MGHRA, YSYEKL. This CDR3 has 14 amino acids. Trimming took 5 bases from V and 3 from J, leaving 11 bases between them. CDR3 in DNA: TGCGCCAGCAGCGTCGGGGGAGTCTACAATGAGCAGTTCTTC. Protein sequence: CASSVGGVYNEQFF.

This clonotype was seen repeatedly, ten times or more. V is TRBV11-2 and J is TRBJ2-5, with D possibly TRBD2 on 7 matching bases. Trimming cost V 3 bases and J 2 bases, with 13 bases left between them. Germline assignment: CDR1 SGHAT and CDR2 FQNNGV. CDR3 length equals 15 residues. The CDR3 region has the DNA TGTGCCAGCAGCTTTGGGGGGGCCGGGCAAGAGACCCAGTACTTC. Residues: CASSFGGAGQETQYF.

The chain combines TRBV5-8 with TRBJ2-1; D possibly matches TRBD1 or TRBD2 (6 bases each). CDR1 is SGHTS and CDR2 is YDEGEE in the germline V gene. The CDR3 is 17 residues long. The ends were cut back, 2 bases at V and 9 bases at J, with 24 bases in the middle. Here the CDR3 DNA reads TGTGCCAGCAGCTTTTATACCCAGGGGCTGATGGGGGGTGAGCAGTTCTTC. Its protein product is CASSFYTQGLMGGEQFF.

This clonotype has just a few counts. The V and J genes are TRBV7-2 and TRBJ2-7; D is perhaps TRBD2 (5 bases). V lost 5 bases and J lost 3, with 11 bases in between. From germline, CDR1 is SGHTA and CDR2 FQGNSA. The length of the CDR3 is 13 residues. The CDR3 loop is CASSRGSIYEQYV. The CDR3 nucleotides are TGTGCCAGCAGCCGGGGAAGCATCTACGAGCAGTACGTC.

Many counts were recorded for this clonotype. The chain combines TRBV4-2 with TRBJ2-1; 11 nucleotides line up with TRBD2. The CDR3 extends over 16 amino acids. Germline V gene data show CDR1 as LGHNA and CDR2 as YNFKEQ. V dropped 0 bases and J dropped 3; count of bases not matched to a gene: 1. DNA of the CDR3: TGTGCCAGCAGCCAAGATGGGACTAGCGGCTACAATGAGCAGTTCTTC. Its protein product is CASSQDGTSGYNEQFF.

This clonotype was observed at least ten times. The rearrangement uses TRBV7-8 and TRBJ2-7; 9 nucleotides line up with TRBD1. V shed 4 bases, J shed 3 bases, and the junction held 1 base outside the gene matches. This CDR3 is built from 13 residues. Per the germline V gene, CDR1 is SGHVS and CDR2 is FQNEAQ. CDR3 region: CASSWGQGYEQYF. In DNA form, the CDR3 reads TGTGCCAGCAGCTGGGGACAGGGCTACGAGCAGTACTTC.

This clonotype was counted at least ten times. The rearrangement uses TRBV6-4 and TRBJ2-6; D is uncertain. Germline lookup yields CDR1 MRHNA and CDR2 SNTAGT. CDR3 length: 14 residues. V was shortened by 2 bases and J by 1 base, with 3 bases between the two germline ends. CDR3 in DNA: TGTGCCAGCAGTGACGGATCTGGGGCCAACGTCCTGACTTTC. Its translation: CASSDGSGANVLTF.

This clonotype has at least ten counts. The chain combines TRBV15 with TRBJ2-1; TRBD2 matches 8 bases. V shed 0 bases, J shed 15 bases, and the junction held 13 bases outside the gene matches. This CDR3 has 15 amino acids. CDR1 is LNHNV and CDR2 is YYDKDF in the germline V gene (reference sequence). The CDR3 coding sequence is TGTGCCACCAGCAGAGATCAGGCTAGCGGGTTTCTTCGGTTCTTC. Protein sequence: CATSRDQASGFLRFF.

This clonotype came up many times. At one boundary the junction diverges from the germline segment, which might be a read error. The chain links TRBV7-7 to TRBJ2-6; D is unclear. This CDR3 is 14 amino acids long. Germline V gene data show CDR1 as SSHAT and CDR2 as FNYEAQ (reference sequence). This chain's CDR3 is CASSPSAGANVLTF. As DNA, the CDR3 is TGTGCTAGCAGCCCGTCGGCTGGGGCCAACGTCCTGACTTTC.

This sequence joins TRBV5-6 and TRBJ2-4; 13 bases are a match to TRBD2. The germline gives CDR1 SGHDT, CDR2 YYEEEE. The CDR3 runs to 16 residues. V shed 4 bases, J shed 6 bases, and the junction held 7 bases outside the gene matches. The CDR3 loop is CASSDTSGGAVNIQYF. Here the CDR3 DNA reads TGTGCCAGCAGCGATACTAGCGGGGGGGCGGTAAACATTCAGTACTTC.

A few counts support this clonotype. This chain links TRBV5-1 with TRBJ2-5; 13 bases map to TRBD2. This CDR3 region has 16 residues. Germline CDR1 reads SGHRS; CDR2 reads YFSETQ. V lost 4 bases, J lost 1 base, and 4 bases stayed unmatched. CDR3 residues: CASSTGTSGVQETQYF. CDR3 DNA sequence: TGCGCCAGCAGCACAGGGACTAGCGGGGTCCAAGAGACCCAGTACTTC.

This clonotype was observed many times. V usage is TRBV6-5 and J usage is TRBJ2-5; 7 bases are a match to TRBD1. Unmatched junction bases numbered 11, after V lost 6 bases and J lost 4 bases. Germline CDR1 reads MNHEY; CDR2 reads SVGAGI. The CDR3 contains 15 residues. CDR3: CASRMETGRGETQYF. The CDR3 DNA sequence: TGTGCCAGCAGGATGGAGACAGGGAGAGGAGAGACCCAGTACTTC.

This clonotype was counted at least ten times. The chain couples TRBV5-1 to TRBJ2-3; TRBD2 aligns across 12 bases. The V gene end was trimmed by 4 bases and the J gene end by 5 bases; junction bases not matched to a gene: 2. CDR3 size: 14 residues. CDR1 is SGHRS and CDR2 is YFSETQ in the germline V gene. The CDR3 DNA reads TGCGCCAGCAGCCTAGCGGGGGGGCAAGATACGCAGTATTTT. Amino acids: CASSLAGGQDTQYF.

The chain employs TRBV5-4 and TRBJ2-7; D may be TRBD2 (5 bases). Germline V gene lookup returns CDR1 SGHNT and CDR2 YYREEE (reference sequence). Deletions cut 4 bases from V and 3 bases from J, with 11 bases between. This CDR3 is built from 13 residues. The CDR3 spells CASSPYGLYEQYV. The CDR3 nucleotides are TGTGCCAGCAGCCCGTACGGACTCTACGAGCAGTACGTC.

This clonotype showed up many times. The V and J genes are TRBV4-1 and TRBJ2-1; D is perhaps TRBD2 (6 bases). The V and J ends lost 4 bases and 0 bases respectively, with 16 bases between them. CDR1 and CDR2 from the germline V gene are MGHRA and YSYEKL. The CDR3 has 17 amino acids. CDR3 amino acids: CASSPAGGVSSYNEQFF. CDR3 bases: TGCGCCAGCAGCCCGGCGGGCGGGGTTAGCTCCTACAATGAGCAGTTCTTC.

This chain uses TRBV7-6 with TRBJ2-6, with 7 bases fitting TRBD1. The length of the CDR3 is 18 residues. CDR1 and CDR2 (germline): SGHVS, FNYEAQ. Trimming removed 1 base from V and 0 bases from J; junction bases left unmatched: 6. CDR3 sequence (DNA): TGTGCCAGCAGCTTAGGGACCTACAGGGGCTCTGGGGCCAACGTCCTGACTTTC. This translates into CASSLGTYRGSGANVLTF.

This clonotype was seen a handful of times. This chain joins TRBV7-2 and TRBJ2-3; 10 bases agree with TRBD2. The V gene end was trimmed by 5 bases and the J gene end by 2 bases; junction bases not matched to a gene: 7. Germline V gene lookup returns CDR1 SGHTA and CDR2 FQGNSA. The CDR3 is 16 amino acids. DNA for the CDR3: TGTGCCAGCAGCCTTCGTAGCGGGGGGACCACAGATACGCAGTATTTT. Translating gives CASSLRSGGTTDTQYF.